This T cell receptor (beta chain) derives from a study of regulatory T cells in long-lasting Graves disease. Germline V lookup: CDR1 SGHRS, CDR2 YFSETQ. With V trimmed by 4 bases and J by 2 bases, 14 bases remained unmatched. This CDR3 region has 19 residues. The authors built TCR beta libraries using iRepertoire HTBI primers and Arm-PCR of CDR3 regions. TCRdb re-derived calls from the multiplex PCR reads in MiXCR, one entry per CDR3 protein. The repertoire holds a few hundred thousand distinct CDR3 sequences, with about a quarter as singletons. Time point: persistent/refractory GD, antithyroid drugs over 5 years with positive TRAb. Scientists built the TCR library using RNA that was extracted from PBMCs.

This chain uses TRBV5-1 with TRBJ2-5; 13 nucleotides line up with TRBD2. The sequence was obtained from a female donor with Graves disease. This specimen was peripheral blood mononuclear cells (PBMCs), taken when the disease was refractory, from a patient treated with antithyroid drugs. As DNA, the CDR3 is TGCGCCAGCAGCGCAGGAAGACTAGCGGGAGGCCCAGTTCAAGAGACCCAGTACTTC. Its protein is CASSAGRLAGGPVQETQYF.